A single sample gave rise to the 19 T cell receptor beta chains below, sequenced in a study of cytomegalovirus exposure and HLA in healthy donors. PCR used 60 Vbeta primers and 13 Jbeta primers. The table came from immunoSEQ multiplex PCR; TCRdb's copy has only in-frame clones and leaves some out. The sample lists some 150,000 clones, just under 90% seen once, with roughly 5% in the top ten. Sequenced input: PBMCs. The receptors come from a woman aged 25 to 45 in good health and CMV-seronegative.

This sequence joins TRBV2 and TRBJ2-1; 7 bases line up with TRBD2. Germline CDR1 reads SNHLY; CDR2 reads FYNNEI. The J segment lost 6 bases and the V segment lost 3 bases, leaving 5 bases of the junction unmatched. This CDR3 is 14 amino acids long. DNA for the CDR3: TGTGCCAGCAGTGATTTCCTAGCGGTCAATGAGCAGTTCTTC. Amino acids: CASSDFLAVNEQFF.

CDR3 in DNA: TGCGCCAGCAGCCAAGCCCAAGGGGGCGCCAGGCTTGGCTACACCTTC. This translates into CASSQAQGGARLGYTF. This chain joins TRBV4-1 and TRBJ1-2; 7 bases are a match to TRBD1. The trim removed 1 base at V and 7 bases at J, leaving 12 bases unmatched. The CDR3 contains 16 residues. Germline CDR1 and CDR2: MGHRA and YSYEKL.

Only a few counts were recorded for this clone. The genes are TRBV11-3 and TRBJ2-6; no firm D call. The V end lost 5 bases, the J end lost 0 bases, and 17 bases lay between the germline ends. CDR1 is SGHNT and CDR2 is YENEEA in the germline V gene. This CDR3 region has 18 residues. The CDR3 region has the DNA TGTGCCAGCAGCGCAGGCCTACATGATAGCTCTGGGGCCAACGTCCTGACTTTC. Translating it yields CASSAGLHDSSGANVLTF.

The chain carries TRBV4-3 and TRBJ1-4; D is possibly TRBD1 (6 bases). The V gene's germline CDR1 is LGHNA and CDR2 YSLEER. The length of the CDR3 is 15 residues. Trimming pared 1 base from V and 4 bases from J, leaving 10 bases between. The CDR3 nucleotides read TGCGCCAGCAGCCAAGGGACAGCAAATAATGAAAAACTGTTTTTT. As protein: CASSQGTANNEKLFF.

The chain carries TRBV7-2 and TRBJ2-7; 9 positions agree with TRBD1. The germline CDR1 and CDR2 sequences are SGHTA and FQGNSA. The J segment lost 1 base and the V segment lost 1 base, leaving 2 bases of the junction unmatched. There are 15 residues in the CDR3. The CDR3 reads CASSLVGQGSYEQYF. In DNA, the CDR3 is TGTGCCAGCAGCTTAGTGGGACAGGGTTCCTACGAGCAGTACTTC.

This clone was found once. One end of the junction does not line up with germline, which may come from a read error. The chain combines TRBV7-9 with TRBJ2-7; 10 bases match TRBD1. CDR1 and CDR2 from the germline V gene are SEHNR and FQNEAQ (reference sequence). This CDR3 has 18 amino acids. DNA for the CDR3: TGTTCCAGCAGCAATTGGACAGGGGGTCGAGGAGGTGTATACGAGCAGTACTTC. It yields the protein CSSSNWTGGRGGVYEQYF.

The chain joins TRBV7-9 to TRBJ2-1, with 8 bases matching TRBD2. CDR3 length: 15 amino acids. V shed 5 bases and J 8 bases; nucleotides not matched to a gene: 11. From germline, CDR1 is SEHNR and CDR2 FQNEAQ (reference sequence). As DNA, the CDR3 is TGTGCCAGCAGCCCACGGGGGGGACCTGGGGATGAGCAGTTCTTC. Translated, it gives CASSPRGGPGDEQFF.

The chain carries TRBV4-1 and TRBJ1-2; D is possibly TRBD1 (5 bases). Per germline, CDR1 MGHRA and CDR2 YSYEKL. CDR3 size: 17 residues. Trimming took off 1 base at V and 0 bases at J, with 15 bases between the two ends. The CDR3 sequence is CASSQGPLQAPNYGYTF. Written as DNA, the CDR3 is TGCGCCAGCAGCCAAGGGCCGCTACAGGCCCCTAACTATGGCTACACCTTC.

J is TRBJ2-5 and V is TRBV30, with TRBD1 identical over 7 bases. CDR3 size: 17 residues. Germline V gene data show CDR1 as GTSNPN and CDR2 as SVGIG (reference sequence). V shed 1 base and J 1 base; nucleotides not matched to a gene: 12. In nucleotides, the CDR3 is TGTGCCTGGAGTGGCTCTTTCTCTCACAGGGGCCAAGAGACCCAGTACTTC. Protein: CAWSGSFSHRGQETQYF.

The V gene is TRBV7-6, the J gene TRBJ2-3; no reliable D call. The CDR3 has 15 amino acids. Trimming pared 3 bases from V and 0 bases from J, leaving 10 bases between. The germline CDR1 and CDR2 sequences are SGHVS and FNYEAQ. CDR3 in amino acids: CASSLSVSSTDTQYF. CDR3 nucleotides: TGTGCCAGCAGCTTGAGCGTATCTAGCACAGATACGCAGTATTTT.

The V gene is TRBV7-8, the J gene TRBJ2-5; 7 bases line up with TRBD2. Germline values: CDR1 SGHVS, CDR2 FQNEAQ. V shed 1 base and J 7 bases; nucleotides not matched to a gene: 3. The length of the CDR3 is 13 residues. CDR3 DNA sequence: TGTGCCAGCAGCTTAGTTAGGGAGGGGACCCAGTACTTC. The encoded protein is CASSLVREGTQYF.

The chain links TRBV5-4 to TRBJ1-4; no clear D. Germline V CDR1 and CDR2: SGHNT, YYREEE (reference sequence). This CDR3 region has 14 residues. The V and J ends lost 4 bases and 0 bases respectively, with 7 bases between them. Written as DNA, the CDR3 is TGTGCCAGCAGCCCCGGGGCAACTAATGAAAAACTGTTTTTT. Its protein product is CASSPGATNEKLFF.

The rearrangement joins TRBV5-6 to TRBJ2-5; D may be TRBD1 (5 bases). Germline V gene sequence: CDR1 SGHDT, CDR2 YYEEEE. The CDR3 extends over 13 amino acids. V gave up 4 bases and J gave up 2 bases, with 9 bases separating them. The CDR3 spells CASSPRTQETQYF. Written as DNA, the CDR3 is TGTGCCAGCAGCCCTCGGACACAAGAGACCCAGTACTTC. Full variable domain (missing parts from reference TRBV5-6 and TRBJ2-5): DAGVTQSPTHLIKTRGQQVTLRCSPKSGHDTVSWYQQALGQGPQFIFQYYEEEERQRGNFPDRFSGHQFPNYSSELNVNALLLGDSALYLCASSPRTQETQYFGPGTRLLVL.

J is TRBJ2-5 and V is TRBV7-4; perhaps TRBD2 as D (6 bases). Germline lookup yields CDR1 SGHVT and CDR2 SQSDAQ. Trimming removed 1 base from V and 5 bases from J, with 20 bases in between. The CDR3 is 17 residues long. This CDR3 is CASSLDRRTGDSETQYF. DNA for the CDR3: TGTGCCAGCAGCTTAGATCGTAGGACGGGGGATTCGGAGACCCAGTACTTC.

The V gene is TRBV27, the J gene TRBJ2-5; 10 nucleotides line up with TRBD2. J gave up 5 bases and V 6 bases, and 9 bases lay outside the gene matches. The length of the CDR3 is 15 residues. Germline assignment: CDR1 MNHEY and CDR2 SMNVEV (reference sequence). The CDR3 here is CASSSGRVKGETQYF. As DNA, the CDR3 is TGTGCCAGCAGCAGCGGGAGGGTGAAGGGGGAGACCCAGTACTTC.

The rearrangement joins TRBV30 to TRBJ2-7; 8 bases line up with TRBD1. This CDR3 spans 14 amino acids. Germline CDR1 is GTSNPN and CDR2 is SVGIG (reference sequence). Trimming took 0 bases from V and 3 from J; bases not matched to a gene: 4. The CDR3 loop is CAWSVRGQGYEQYF. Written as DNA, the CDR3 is TGTGCCTGGAGTGTACGCGGACAGGGCTACGAGCAGTACTTC.

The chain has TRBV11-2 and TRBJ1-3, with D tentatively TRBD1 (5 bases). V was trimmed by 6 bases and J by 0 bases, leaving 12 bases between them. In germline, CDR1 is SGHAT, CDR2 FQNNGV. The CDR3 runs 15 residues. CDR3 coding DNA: TGTGCCAGCAGTACGGACACCATCTCTGGAAACACCATATATTTT. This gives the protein CASSTDTISGNTIYF. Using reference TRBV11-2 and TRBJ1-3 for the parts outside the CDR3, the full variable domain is EAGVAQSPRYKIIEKRQSVAFWCNPISGHATLYWYQQILGQGPKLLIQFQNNGVVDDSQLPKDRFSAERLKGVDSTLKIQPAKLEDSAVYLCASSTDTISGNTIYFGEGSWLTVV.

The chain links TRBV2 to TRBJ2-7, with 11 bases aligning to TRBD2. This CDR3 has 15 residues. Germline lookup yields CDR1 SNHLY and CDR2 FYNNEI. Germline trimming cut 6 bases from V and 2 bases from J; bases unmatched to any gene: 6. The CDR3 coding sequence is TGTGCCAGCAGCGCTCTAGCGGGAGGCGCCTACGAGCAGTACTTC. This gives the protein CASSALAGGAYEQYF.

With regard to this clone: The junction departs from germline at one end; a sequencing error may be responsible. In DNA, the CDR3 is TGTGCCAGCTCACCTCCGGGACTAGCGGAGCCTTGGTTC. The encoded protein is CASSPPGLAEPWF. This chain joins TRBV18 and TRBJ2-7; 11 bases map to TRBD2. CDR1 and CDR2 (germline): KGHSH, LQKENI. CDR3 length: 13 residues.